The rows below give T cell receptor beta chains drawn from one sample of a study of spatial heterogeneity in lung cancer. Each CDR3 protein is one row after TCRdb ran MiXCR on the 5' RACE reads. Of about 92,000 distinct CDR3 sequences in the sample, 12% were seen once. The specimen was PBMCs, collected at surgery. These receptors were obtained from a male donor with early-stage non-small cell lung cancer. The CDR3 runs from the conserved cysteine through the conserved F or W. Fields, in order: J gene, V gene, D gene, clone size, CDR3 protein, CDR3 DNA. D genes are given only for firm matches. Size tells how often a clone was seen (once, few, many) or the class of an expanded clone, and some rows leave it out.

j_call: TRBJ2-1
v_call: TRBV7-2
d_call: TRBD1
clone_size: many
cdr3_aa: CASSLMGTGNNEQFF
cdr3_nt: TGTGCCAGCAGCTTAATGGGGACAGGGAACAATGAGCAGTTCTTC

j_call: TRBJ2-3
v_call: TRBV20-1
d_call: TRBD2
clone_size: few
cdr3_aa: CSALAGGAGDTQYF
cdr3_nt: TGCAGTGCTCTAGCGGGGGGAGCGGGAGATACGCAGTATTTT

j_call: TRBJ2-3
v_call: TRBV6-5
d_call: TRBD1
clone_size: -
cdr3_aa: CASRATGGPSTDTQYF
cdr3_nt: TGTGCCAGCAGGGCCACAGGGGGTCCGAGCACAGATACGCAGTATTTT

j_call: TRBJ2-6
v_call: TRBV10-2
d_call: TRBD1
clone_size: few
cdr3_aa: CASFRDSSSGANVLTF
cdr3_nt: TGCGCCAGTTTCCGGGACAGCTCCTCTGGGGCCAACGTCCTGACTTTC

j_call: TRBJ1-5
v_call: TRBV6-1
d_call: -
clone_size: -
cdr3_aa: CTSSEETANNQPQHF
cdr3_nt: TGTACCAGCAGTGAGGAAACAGCGAACAATCAGCCCCAGCATTTT

j_call: TRBJ2-7
v_call: TRBV28
d_call: TRBD2
clone_size: few
cdr3_aa: CASSPVTSVSYEQYF
cdr3_nt: TGTGCCAGCAGCCCTGTTACTAGCGTTTCCTACGAGCAGTACTTC

j_call: TRBJ2-1
v_call: TRBV29-1
d_call: TRBD1
clone_size: -
cdr3_aa: CSAATGTGVNEQFF
cdr3_nt: TGCAGCGCTGCTACCGGGACAGGGGTCAATGAGCAGTTCTTC

j_call: TRBJ2-1
v_call: TRBV11-2
d_call: -
clone_size: many
cdr3_aa: CASSLDLLVDEQFF
cdr3_nt: TGTGCCAGCAGCTTAGATCTGCTAGTCGATGAGCAGTTCTTC

j_call: TRBJ1-3
v_call: TRBV7-6
d_call: TRBD1
clone_size: few
cdr3_aa: CASSQQGEAGNTIYF
cdr3_nt: TGTGCCAGCAGCCAACAGGGGGAAGCTGGAAACACCATATATTTT

j_call: TRBJ2-5
v_call: TRBV29-1
d_call: -
clone_size: -
cdr3_aa: CSVEDLQQETQYF
cdr3_nt: TGCAGCGTTGAAGATCTTCAACAAGAGACCCAGTACTTC

j_call: TRBJ2-5
v_call: TRBV7-2
d_call: -
clone_size: -
cdr3_aa: CASSLSTGRETQYF
cdr3_nt: TGTGCCAGCAGCTTATCAACAGGGAGGGAGACCCAGTACTTC

j_call: TRBJ2-5
v_call: TRBV5-5
d_call: -
clone_size: few
cdr3_aa: CASSLTGTRVQETQYF
cdr3_nt: TGTGCCAGCAGCTTAACCGGGACCCGGGTTCAAGAGACCCAGTACTTC

j_call: TRBJ2-5
v_call: TRBV28
d_call: TRBD2
clone_size: many
cdr3_aa: CASSFAAGGEKTQYF
cdr3_nt: TGTGCCAGCAGTTTCGCGGCGGGAGGGGAAAAGACCCAGTACTTC

j_call: TRBJ2-3
v_call: TRBV20-1
d_call: TRBD2
clone_size: few
cdr3_aa: CRALAASTDTQYF
cdr3_nt: TGCAGGGCCCTAGCGGCGAGCACAGATACGCAGTATTTT

j_call: TRBJ1-2
v_call: TRBV6-5
d_call: -
clone_size: -
cdr3_aa: CASRAYGYTF
cdr3_nt: TGTGCCAGCAGGGCCTATGGCTACACCTTC

j_call: TRBJ2-7
v_call: TRBV20-1
d_call: -
clone_size: -
cdr3_aa: CSARGAGTPSYEQYF
cdr3_nt: TGCAGTGCTAGAGGAGCCGGGACGCCATCCTACGAGCAGTACTTC

j_call: TRBJ2-7
v_call: TRBV20-1
d_call: TRBD1
clone_size: -
cdr3_aa: CSARELTGKVPSYEQYF
cdr3_nt: TGCAGTGCTAGAGAATTGACAGGGAAAGTACCTTCCTACGAGCAGTACTTC

j_call: TRBJ2-3
v_call: TRBV20-1
d_call: -
clone_size: few
cdr3_aa: CSVEGLNTDTQYF
cdr3_nt: TGCAGTGTTGAGGGACTTAACACAGATACGCAGTATTTT

j_call: TRBJ2-2
v_call: TRBV19
d_call: -
clone_size: -
cdr3_aa: CASSSVVGTGELFF
cdr3_nt: TGTGCCAGTAGTTCAGTAGTGGGCACCGGGGAGCTGTTTTTT

j_call: TRBJ2-1
v_call: TRBV5-1
d_call: -
clone_size: -
cdr3_aa: CASSYTAGFYNEQFF
cdr3_nt: TGCGCCAGCAGCTATACTGCGGGTTTCTACAATGAGCAGTTCTTC

j_call: TRBJ2-2
v_call: TRBV28
d_call: TRBD1
clone_size: -
cdr3_aa: CASSPLTGLAGELFF
cdr3_nt: TGTGCCAGCAGTCCACTGACAGGGCTGGCCGGGGAGCTGTTTTTT

j_call: TRBJ2-5
v_call: TRBV7-2
d_call: TRBD1
clone_size: few
cdr3_aa: CASRRQGAPQETQYF
cdr3_nt: TGTGCCAGCAGGAGACAGGGGGCACCCCAAGAGACCCAGTACTTC

j_call: TRBJ2-1
v_call: TRBV5-1
d_call: -
clone_size: -
cdr3_aa: CASKDSRSYNEQFF
cdr3_nt: TGCGCCAGCAAGGACAGTCGCTCCTACAATGAGCAGTTCTTC